This T cell receptor beta chain was obtained from a study of cytomegalovirus exposure and HLA in healthy donors. Regarding this clone: Its antigen is undetermined.

V was trimmed by 5 bases and J by 13 bases, leaving 21 bases between them. Germline V gene sequence: CDR1 PRHDT, CDR2 FYEKMQ (reference sequence). The CDR3 totals 15 residues. 60 Vbeta and 13 Jbeta primers were used in PCR. Sequencing used immunoSEQ multiplex PCR; TCRdb keeps in-frame clones, though not all of them. The sample holds some 180,000 clones, more than 65% seen once. Study-level points and caveats: There were 150 to 200 TCR beta chains listed as cytomegalovirus-associated. In a later analysis, compared with equally common non-associated chains, HLA-associated beta chains were more expanded. Several of the most significant clusters appeared linked to common viral pathogens, based on a later analysis. About 87% or about 30% of the time was how often most TCR beta V segments were productive, according to an earlier analysis.

The V call is TRBV13, the J call TRBJ1-6; weak D call: TRBD1 (5 bases). Sequencing used PBMCs. The TCR originated in a man aged 35 to 55 in good health and CMV-seropositive. CDR3 residues: CASSGGRGLHNPLHF. For the CDR3, the DNA is TGTGCCAGCAGCGGGGGGAGGGGCCTCCATAATCCCCTCCACTTT.